Shown below are 32 T cell receptor beta chains from a single sample sequenced in a study of T cells in Graves' hyperthyroidism and ophthalmopathy. RNA transcripts were the template for amplifying TCR beta CDR3 regions. The HTBI primer set was used in a first-round RT-PCR of the TCR CDR3. One entry per CDR3 protein results from TCRdb running MiXCR on the multiplex PCR reads. The sample has 480,000 or so distinct CDR3 sequences, roughly an eighth seen once; the top ten hold less than 20%. Sequences were obtained from blood. The source of these receptors is a woman aged 18-35 years with Graves' hyperthyroidism.

There are many counts of this clonotype. The genes are TRBV5-5 and TRBJ2-7; D perhaps matches TRBD1 (5 bases). Germline V gene sequence: CDR1 SGHKS, CDR2 YYEKEE (reference sequence). The CDR3 covers 13 residues. V lost 1 base and J lost 5, with 10 bases in between. In nucleotides, the CDR3 is TGTGCCAGCAGCTTGTTAGGGGCGGACGAGCAGTACGTC. Protein: CASSLLGADEQYV.

This clonotype has at least ten counts. J is TRBJ2-7 and V is TRBV10-2; D is possibly TRBD2 (5 bases). Germline CDR1 and CDR2: WSHSY and SAAADI. V was shortened by 4 bases and J by 3 bases, with 13 bases between the two germline ends. The CDR3 spans 14 residues. The CDR3 region is CASSASSPHYEQYF. CDR3 nucleotides: TGCGCCAGCAGTGCTAGCTCCCCTCACTACGAGCAGTACTTC.

This clonotype was detected only a few times. CDR3 region: CASSQRMGTTNTEAFF. CDR3 sequence (DNA): TGTGCCAGCAGCCAACGAATGGGGACAACGAACACTGAAGCTTTCTTT. The chain couples TRBV5-5 to TRBJ1-1; D perhaps matches TRBD1 (6 bases). Germline V gene sequence: CDR1 SGHKS, CDR2 YYEKEE (reference sequence). The CDR3 is made up of 16 amino acids. V lost 4 bases, J lost 1 base, and 17 bases lay in between.

This clonotype was found many times. The chain has TRBV12-3 or TRBV12-4 and TRBJ1-2, with D possibly TRBD1 on 5 matching bases. This CDR3 has 14 amino acids. V was cut by 7 bases and J by 6 bases, with 18 bases left in between. CDR3 residues: CASIPGGGTHGYTF. Here the CDR3 DNA reads TGTGCCAGCATCCCCGGGGGAGGTACCCATGGCTACACCTTC.

Ten or more counts support this clonotype. The genes are TRBV11-3 and TRBJ2-3; TRBD2 might be the D (5 bases). With 1 base removed from V and 7 bases from J, the gap between germline ends came to 15 bases. The CDR3 loop spans 15 amino acids. Germline-derived CDR1 and CDR2 are SGHNT and YENEEA. CDR3 region: CASSLGALRRYTQYF. CDR3 coding DNA: TGTGCCAGCAGCTTAGGAGCCCTCCGGAGGTATACGCAGTATTTT.

V and J are TRBV28 and TRBJ2-7; D is uncertain. Germline values: CDR1 MDHEN, CDR2 SYDVKM. This CDR3 is built from 14 residues. Trimming took 3 bases from V and 7 from J, leaving 16 bases between them. The CDR3, as DNA: TGTGCCAGCAGTTTTCAACCCCTCAAAGGGGAGCAGTACTTC. Amino acids: CASSFQPLKGEQYF.

Comment on this clonotype: Given a much more abundant clone one base away, this may be a read error. The chain uses TRBV12-3 or TRBV12-4 and TRBJ2-5; perhaps D is TRBD1 or TRBD2 (6 bases each). Trimming stripped 2 bases from V and 5 bases from J, with 15 bases between. The CDR3 is 15 amino acids. Written as DNA, the CDR3 is TGTGCCAGCAGTTTACGTCGGGGGCTGTCGGAGACCCAGTACTTC. This encodes CASSLRRGLSETQYF.

This clonotype was detected ten times or more. The chain uses TRBV9 and TRBJ1-1, with no clear D. Germline CDR1 and CDR2: SGDLS and YYNGEE. The CDR3 runs 13 residues. Between the trimmed V and J ends, which lost 3 bases and 7 bases, there was a span of 13 bases. The CDR3 nucleotides are TGTGCCAGCAGCGGTCAGGTACGGGGTGAAGCTTTCTTT. As protein: CASSGQVRGEAFF.

This clonotype was recorded at least ten times. The CDR3 sequence: CASNLAGGYNEQFF. The CDR3 nucleotides are TGTGCCAGCAATCTAGCGGGGGGCTACAATGAGCAGTTCTTC. The chain combines TRBV11-3 with TRBJ2-1; TRBD2 aligns across 11 bases. J gave up 3 bases and V 7 bases, and 2 bases lay outside the gene matches. The length of the CDR3 is 14 residues. Germline assignment: CDR1 SGHNT and CDR2 YENEEA.

This clonotype has at least ten counts. The chain recombines TRBV27 with TRBJ2-7; tentatively, D is TRBD1 or TRBD2 (5 bases each). Deletions cut 6 bases from V and 4 bases from J, with 19 bases between. CDR3 length equals 15 residues. Per the germline V gene, CDR1 is MNHEY and CDR2 is SMNVEV (reference sequence). CDR3 residues: CASRDTPGPTYEQYV. DNA of the CDR3: TGTGCCAGCAGAGATACCCCGGGACCGACGTACGAGCAGTACGTC.

This clonotype was seen only a few times. The rearrangement joins TRBV29-1 to TRBJ1-2, with D unresolved. From germline, CDR1 is SQVTM and CDR2 ANQGSEA. Trimming took 1 base from V and 6 from J, leaving 6 bases between them. CDR3 length: 11 amino acids. CDR3 sequence: CSVEGANGYTF. DNA of the CDR3: TGCAGCGTTGAAGGGGCCAATGGCTACACCTTC.

At least ten counts were recorded for this clonotype. The chain carries TRBV2 and TRBJ1-5; maybe TRBD1 (6 bases). V was pared by 5 bases and J by 8 bases, with 13 bases between. The CDR3 contains 13 residues. Per germline, CDR1 SNHLY and CDR2 FYNNEI. In DNA form, the CDR3 reads TGTGCCAGCAGTCGAAACAGGGTGGAGCCCCAGCATTTT. Translation gives CASSRNRVEPQHF.

The rearrangement uses TRBV3-1 and TRBJ1-5, with 7 bases matching TRBD1. This CDR3 contains 16 residues. V gave up 3 bases and J gave up 5 bases; unmatched junction bases: 10. Germline V gives CDR1 LGHDT, CDR2 YNNKEL (reference sequence). CDR3 region: CASSHSDRVADQPQHF. The CDR3 DNA reads as TGTGCCAGCAGCCATTCTGACAGGGTAGCGGATCAGCCCCAGCATTTT.

V usage is TRBV4-1 and J usage is TRBJ1-2, with TRBD1 identical over 7 bases. V lost 3 bases and J lost 7; bases outside the gene matches: 11. This CDR3 is 15 amino acids long. CDR1 and CDR2 (germline): MGHRA, YSYEKL. This chain's CDR3 is CASSQESTGNGGYTF. The CDR3 region has the DNA TGCGCCAGCAGCCAGGAATCGACAGGGAACGGTGGCTACACCTTC.

The chain joins TRBV30 to TRBJ1-2; D ambiguous. V dropped 0 bases and J dropped 3 bases, with 5 bases sitting between them. The CDR3 sequence is 12 residues long. Germline V gene sequence: CDR1 GTSNPN, CDR2 SVGIG (reference sequence). CDR3 residues: CAWSVVDYGYTF. CDR3 bases: TGTGCCTGGAGTGTAGTCGACTATGGCTACACCTTC.

This clonotype was seen a handful of times. The V and J genes are TRBV30 and TRBJ2-3; TRBD1 aligns across 9 bases. This CDR3 contains 16 residues. Trimming took 2 bases from V and 2 from J; bases not matched to a gene: 8. Germline loops: CDR1 GTSNPN, CDR2 SVGIG (reference sequence). CDR3 protein: CAWSKSTGGVTDTQYF. The CDR3 coding sequence is TGTGCCTGGAGTAAGTCGACAGGGGGAGTCACAGATACGCAGTATTTT. The full variable domain, in which reference TRBV30 and TRBJ2-3 provide the parts outside the CDR3, is SQTIHQWPATLVQPVGSPLSLECTVEGTSNPNLYWYRQAAGRGLQLLFYSVGIGQISSEVPQNLSASRPQDRQFILSSKKLLLSDSGFYLCAWSKSTGGVTDTQYFGPGTRLTVL.

The chain joins TRBV7-6 to TRBJ2-7; the D gene is possibly TRBD2 (5 bases). Deletions cut 4 bases from V and 5 bases from J, with 9 bases between. The CDR3 covers 12 residues. Per the germline V gene, CDR1 is SGHVS and CDR2 is FNYEAQ. This CDR3 reads CASSWGENEQYV. The CDR3 DNA reads as TGTGCCAGCAGCTGGGGAGAAAACGAGCAGTACGTC.

This chain connects TRBV14 to TRBJ2-7; D is undetermined. CDR3 length: 14 residues. Germline V gene sequence: CDR1 SGHDN, CDR2 FVKESK. V shed 0 bases and J shed 3 bases, with 9 bases lying between them. The CDR3 region has the DNA TGTGCCAGCAGCCAAGATACGGATAGCTACGAGCAGTACTTC. This gives the protein CASSQDTDSYEQYF.

There are a few counts of this clonotype. The rearrangement uses TRBV15 and TRBJ1-1, with D tentatively TRBD1 (6 bases). V was shortened by 5 bases and J by 1 base, with 11 bases between the two germline ends. Germline CDR1 and CDR2: LNHNV and YYDKDF (reference sequence). The CDR3 covers 14 residues. In nucleotides, the CDR3 is TGTGCCACCAGCCAGGACAGACCGAACACTGAAGCTTTCTTT. It encodes CATSQDRPNTEAFF.

This clonotype was seen only a few times. This chain joins TRBV5-8 and TRBJ2-7; D perhaps matches TRBD2 (6 bases). Germline assignment: CDR1 SGHTS and CDR2 YDEGEE. This CDR3 has 14 amino acids. V gave up 0 bases and J gave up 6 bases, with 13 bases separating them. The CDR3 DNA sequence: TGTGCCAGCAGCTTGGGTGCGGGGCCGGGCGAGCAGTACTTC. Protein sequence: CASSLGAGPGEQYF. Complete variable domain (other parts from reference TRBV5-8 and TRBJ2-7): EAGVTQSPTHLIKTRGQQATLRCSPISGHTSVYWYQQALGLGLQFLLWYDEGEERNRGNFPPRFSGRQFPNYSSELNVNALELEDSALYLCASSLGAGPGEQYFGPGTRLTVT.

This clonotype was detected many times. V is TRBV7-8 and J is TRBJ1-6, with TRBD1 matching 7 bases. V shed 4 bases and J 6 bases; nucleotides not matched to a gene: 3. Germline-derived CDR1 and CDR2 are SGHVS and FQNEAQ. This CDR3 is 14 amino acids long. The CDR3 loop is CASSSRQGNSPLHF. In DNA form, the CDR3 reads TGTGCCAGCAGCTCCCGACAGGGTAATTCACCCCTCCACTTT. The full variable domain, its missing parts supplied by reference TRBV7-8 and TRBJ1-6, is GAGVSQSPRYKVAKRGQDVALRCDPISGHVSLFWYQQALGQGPEFLTYFQNEAQLDKSGLPSDRFFAERPEGSVSTLKIQRTQQEDSAVYLCASSSRQGNSPLHFGNGTRLTVT.

The gene calls are TRBV6-1 and TRBJ2-7; 8 positions match TRBD2. Per germline, CDR1 MNHNS and CDR2 SASEGT. With V trimmed by 11 bases and J by 1 base, 10 bases remained unmatched. This CDR3 region has 14 residues. CDR3 nucleotide sequence: TGTGCCGCACGGCGGGAGGAGAGATCCTACGAGCAGTACTTC. The encoded protein is CAARREERSYEQYF.

The gene calls are TRBV7-2 and TRBJ2-5, with TRBD2 identical over 9 bases. V was clipped by 5 bases and J by 0 bases; unmatched bases: 16. CDR1 is SGHTA and CDR2 is FQGNSA in the germline V gene. This CDR3 spans 19 amino acids. In nucleotides, the CDR3 is TGTGCCAGCAGCCCCCGATTGGGAGCGGGAGGAGGTTACCAAGAGACCCAGTACTTC. Protein product: CASSPRLGAGGGYQETQYF.

A remark on this clonotype: Given a much more abundant clone one base away, this may be a read error. The chain employs TRBV20-1 and TRBJ2-3; D is undetermined. The V gene lost 3 bases and the J gene lost 4 bases, with 11 bases spanning the gap. Germline V CDR1 and CDR2: DFQATT, SNEGSKA (reference sequence). The CDR3 has 13 amino acids. The CDR3 bases are TGCAGTGCTAGCCCCCCTGGGTCAGATACGCAGTATTTT. This encodes CSASPPGSDTQYF.

This clonotype has only one observation. As DNA, the CDR3 is TGTGCCAGCAATCAAAGCTCTGGGGACAGGGGGTTATGTGGGGCCAACGTCCTGACTTTC. As protein: CASNQSSGDRGLCGANVLTF. This sequence joins TRBV9 and TRBJ2-6, with 11 bases lining up with TRBD1. CDR1 is SGDLS and CDR2 is YYNGEE in the germline V gene. This CDR3 region has 20 residues. The trim removed 6 bases at V and 3 bases at J, leaving 17 bases unmatched.

This clonotype was observed many times. V usage is TRBV6-1 and J usage is TRBJ1-1, with unresolved D. CDR1 and CDR2 from the germline V gene are MNHNS and SASEGT. The CDR3 covers 15 residues. The ends were cut back, 2 bases at V and 0 bases at J, with 10 bases in the middle. The CDR3: CASSERSRLNTEAFF. In nucleotides, the CDR3 is TGTGCCAGCAGTGAAAGATCCCGATTGAACACTGAAGCTTTCTTT.

Many counts were recorded for this clonotype. V is TRBV6-5 and J is TRBJ1-3; D not resolved. The length of the CDR3 is 15 residues. V lost 2 bases to trimming and J lost 2 bases, with 10 bases between them. The germline V gene encodes CDR1 MNHEY and CDR2 SVGAGI. The CDR3 loop is CASSYAPKTGNTIYF. The DNA for the CDR3 is TGTGCCAGCAGTTACGCCCCGAAGACTGGAAACACCATATATTTT.

The chain employs TRBV7-9 and TRBJ2-1; the D call may be TRBD1 or TRBD2 (5 bases each). From germline, CDR1 is SEHNR and CDR2 FQNEAQ (reference sequence). V was pared by 0 bases and J by 3 bases, with 12 bases between. The CDR3 has 16 residues. This chain's CDR3 is CASSLADGAGYNEQFF. The CDR3 bases are TGTGCCAGCAGCTTAGCGGACGGGGCCGGCTACAATGAGCAGTTCTTC.

Ten or more counts support this clonotype. The V gene is TRBV11-2, the J gene TRBJ2-4; unclear D gene. V lost 5 bases, J lost 6 bases, and 14 bases lay in between. CDR1 is SGHAT, CDR2 FQNNGV, per germline. The CDR3 loop spans 14 amino acids. The CDR3 DNA reads TGTGCCAGCAGCCCGGCCGGGCCCACAAACATTCAGTACTTC. It codes for CASSPAGPTNIQYF.

There are many counts of this clonotype. The chain has TRBV14 and TRBJ2-3; D is uncertain. Germline V gene sequence: CDR1 SGHDN, CDR2 FVKESK. The CDR3 has 14 amino acids. Deletions cut 2 bases from V and 6 bases from J, with 12 bases between. CDR3 DNA sequence: TGTGCCAGCAGCCAATTAGGAGCATCCGATACGCAGTATTTT. This sequence encodes CASSQLGASDTQYF.

V and J are TRBV3-1 and TRBJ2-7; TRBD1 might be the D (5 bases). CDR3 length equals 15 residues. Germline CDR1 and CDR2: LGHDT and YNNKEL (reference sequence). The V end was cut by 1 base, the J end by 5 bases, with 15 bases between. The CDR3 DNA reads TGTGCCAGCAGCCAAGGCCTCCGGGCAGGGAACGAGCAGTACTTC. This encodes CASSQGLRAGNEQYF.

This clonotype was seen at least ten times. The V call is TRBV10-3, the J call TRBJ1-2; D is unclear. The CDR3 is 15 amino acids. The germline gives CDR1 ENHRY, CDR2 SYGVKD. Between the trimmed V and J ends, which lost 3 bases and 5 bases, there was a span of 16 bases. CDR3 in DNA: TGTGCCATCAGTGAAGTTGTCATCAGGTCTTATGGCTACACCTTC. Translated, it gives CAISEVVIRSYGYTF.